The present T cell receptor (beta chain) was sequenced within a study of cytomegalovirus exposure and HLA in healthy donors. The primer mix had 60 Vbeta and 13 Jbeta primers. Libraries were prepared by immunoSEQ multiplex PCR; TCRdb keeps only in-frame clonotypes and omits some of them. The table lists some 200,000 clones, 82% of them singletons. Sequencing was done on a sample of PBMCs. The clonotype comes from a woman aged 40 to 50 in good health and CMV-seronegative.

CDR3 nucleotide sequence: TGTGCCAGCAGCTTTTCAACGACAGGGATGTATGGCTACACCTTC. It is translated as CASSFSTTGMYGYTF. The chain combines TRBV11-2 with TRBJ1-2; 7 bases align to TRBD1. V shed 3 bases and J 5 bases; nucleotides not matched to a gene: 9. The CDR3 is made up of 15 amino acids. Germline CDR1 is SGHAT and CDR2 is FQNNGV.